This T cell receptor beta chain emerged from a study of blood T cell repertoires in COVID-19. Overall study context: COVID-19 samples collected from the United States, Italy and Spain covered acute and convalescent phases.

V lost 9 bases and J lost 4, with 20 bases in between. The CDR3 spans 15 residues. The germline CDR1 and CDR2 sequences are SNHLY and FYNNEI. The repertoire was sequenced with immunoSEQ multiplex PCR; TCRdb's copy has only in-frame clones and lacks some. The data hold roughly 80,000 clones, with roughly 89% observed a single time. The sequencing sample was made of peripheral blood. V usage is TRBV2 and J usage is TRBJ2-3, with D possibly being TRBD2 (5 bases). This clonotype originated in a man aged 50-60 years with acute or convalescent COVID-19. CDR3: CASKAVGISADTQYF. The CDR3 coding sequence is TGTGCCAGTAAGGCGGTCGGGATCAGTGCAGATACGCAGTATTTT.